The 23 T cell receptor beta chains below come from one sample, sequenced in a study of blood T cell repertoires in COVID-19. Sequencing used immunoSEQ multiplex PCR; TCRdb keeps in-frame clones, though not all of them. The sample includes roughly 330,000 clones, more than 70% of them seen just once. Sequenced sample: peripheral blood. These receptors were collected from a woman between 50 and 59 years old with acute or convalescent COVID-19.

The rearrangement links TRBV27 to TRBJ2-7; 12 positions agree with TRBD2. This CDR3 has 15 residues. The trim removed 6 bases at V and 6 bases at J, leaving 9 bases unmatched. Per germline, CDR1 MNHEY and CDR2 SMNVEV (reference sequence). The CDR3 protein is CASRNLAGGPVEQYF. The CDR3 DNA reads TGTGCCAGCAGGAACCTAGCGGGAGGGCCAGTCGAGCAGTACTTC.

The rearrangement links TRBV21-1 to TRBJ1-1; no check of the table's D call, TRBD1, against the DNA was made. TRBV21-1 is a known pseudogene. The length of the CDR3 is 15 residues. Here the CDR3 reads CASSKVRQHYSEAFF. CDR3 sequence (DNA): TGTGCCAGCAGCAAAGTACGACAGCATTACTCTGAAGCTTTCTTT.

The CDR3 loop is CASSFGQIYEQYF. CDR3 in DNA: TGTGCCAGCAGCTTCGGACAGATATACGAGCAGTACTTC. The rearrangement uses TRBV7-2 and TRBJ2-7, with D possibly TRBD1 on 6 matching bases. The V gene lost 3 bases and the J gene lost 4 bases, with 10 bases spanning the gap. From germline, CDR1 is SGHTA and CDR2 FQGNSA. The CDR3 spans 13 residues.

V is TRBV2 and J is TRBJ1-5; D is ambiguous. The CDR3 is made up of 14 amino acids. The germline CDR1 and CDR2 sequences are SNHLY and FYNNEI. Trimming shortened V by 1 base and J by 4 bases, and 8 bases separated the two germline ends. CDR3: CASSEGRRNQPQHF. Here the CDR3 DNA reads TGTGCCAGCAGTGAAGGCAGAAGAAATCAGCCCCAGCATTTT.

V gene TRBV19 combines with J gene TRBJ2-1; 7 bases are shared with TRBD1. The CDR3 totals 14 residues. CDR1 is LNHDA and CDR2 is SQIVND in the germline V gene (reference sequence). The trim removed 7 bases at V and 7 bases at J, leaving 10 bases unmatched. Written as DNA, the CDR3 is TGTGCCAGTACCATCAACAGGGGTGGGAATGAGCAGTTCTTC. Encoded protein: CASTINRGGNEQFF.

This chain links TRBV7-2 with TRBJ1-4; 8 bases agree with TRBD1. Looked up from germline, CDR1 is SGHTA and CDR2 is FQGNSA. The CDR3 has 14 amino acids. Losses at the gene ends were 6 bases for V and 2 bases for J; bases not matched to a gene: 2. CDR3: CASRRDRTNEKLFF. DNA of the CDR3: TGTGCCAGCAGACGGGACAGGACTAATGAAAAACTGTTTTTT.

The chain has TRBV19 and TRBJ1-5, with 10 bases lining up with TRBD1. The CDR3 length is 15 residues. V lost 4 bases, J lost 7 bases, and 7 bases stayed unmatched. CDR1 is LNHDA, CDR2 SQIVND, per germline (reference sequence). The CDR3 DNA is TGTGCCAGTAGTACCCGGACAGGGGGACAGCAGCCCCAGCATTTT. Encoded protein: CASSTRTGGQQPQHF.

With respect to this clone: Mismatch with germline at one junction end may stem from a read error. The DNA for the CDR3 is TGTGCCAGCAGCCAAATCGAAGGGACAGGGTACGACTTC. It codes for CASSQIEGTGYDF. The chain is built from TRBV3-1 (or the pseudogene TRBV3-2) and TRBJ2-7, with 9 positions matching TRBD1. CDR3 length: 13 residues. Germline-derived CDR1 and CDR2 are LGHDT and YNNKEL (reference sequence).

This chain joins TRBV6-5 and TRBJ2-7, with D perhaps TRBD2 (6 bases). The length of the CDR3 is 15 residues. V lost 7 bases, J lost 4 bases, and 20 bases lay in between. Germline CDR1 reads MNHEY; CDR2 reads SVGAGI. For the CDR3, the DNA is TGTGCCAGCATGGGTTATTTCGGAGGGCTATACGAGCAGTACTTC. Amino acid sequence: CASMGYFGGLYEQYF.

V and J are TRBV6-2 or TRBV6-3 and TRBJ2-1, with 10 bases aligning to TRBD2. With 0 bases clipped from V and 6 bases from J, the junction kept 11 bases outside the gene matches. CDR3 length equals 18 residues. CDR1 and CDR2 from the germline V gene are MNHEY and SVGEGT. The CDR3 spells CASSYSVWLAGVTNEQFF. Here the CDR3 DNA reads TGTGCCAGCAGTTACTCGGTGTGGCTAGCGGGAGTTACCAATGAGCAGTTCTTC.

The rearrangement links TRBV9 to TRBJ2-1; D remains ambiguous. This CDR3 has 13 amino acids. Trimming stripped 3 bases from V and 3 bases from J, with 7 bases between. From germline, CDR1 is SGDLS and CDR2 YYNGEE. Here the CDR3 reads CASSGFGYNEQFF. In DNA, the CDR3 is TGTGCCAGCAGCGGTTTCGGCTACAATGAGCAGTTCTTC.

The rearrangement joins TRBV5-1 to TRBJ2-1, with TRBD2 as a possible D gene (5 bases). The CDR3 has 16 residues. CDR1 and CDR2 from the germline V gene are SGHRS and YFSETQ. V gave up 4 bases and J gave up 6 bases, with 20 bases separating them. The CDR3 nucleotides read TGCGCCAGCAGCGACGAACGTCTAGCAGAAGGCAATGAGCAGTTCTTC. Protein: CASSDERLAEGNEQFF.

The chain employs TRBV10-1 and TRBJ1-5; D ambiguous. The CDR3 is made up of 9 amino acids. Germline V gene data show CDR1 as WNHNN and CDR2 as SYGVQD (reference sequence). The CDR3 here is CARNQPQHF. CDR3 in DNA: TGCGCGCGAAATCAGCCCCAGCATTTT.

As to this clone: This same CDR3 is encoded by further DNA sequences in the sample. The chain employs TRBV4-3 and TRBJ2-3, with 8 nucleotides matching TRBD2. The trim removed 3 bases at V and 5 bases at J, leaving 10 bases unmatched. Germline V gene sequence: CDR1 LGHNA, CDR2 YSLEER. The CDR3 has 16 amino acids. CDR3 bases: TGCGCCAGCAGCCAGAGAACTAGCGGCGAGGGAGATACGCAGTATTTT. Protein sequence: CASSQRTSGEGDTQYF.

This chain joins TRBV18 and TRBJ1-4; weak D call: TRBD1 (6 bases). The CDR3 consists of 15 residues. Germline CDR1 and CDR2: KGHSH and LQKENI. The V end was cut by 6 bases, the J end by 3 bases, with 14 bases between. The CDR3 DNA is TGTGCCAGCTCGCCTCAGGGGCTCCCTAATGAAAAACTGTTTTTT. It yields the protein CASSPQGLPNEKLFF. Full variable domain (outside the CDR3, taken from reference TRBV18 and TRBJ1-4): NAGVMQNPRHLVRRRGQEARLRCSPMKGHSHVYWYRQLPEEGLKFMVYLQKENIIDESGMPKERFSAEFPKEGPSILRIQQVVRGDSAAYFCASSPQGLPNEKLFFGSGTQLSVL.

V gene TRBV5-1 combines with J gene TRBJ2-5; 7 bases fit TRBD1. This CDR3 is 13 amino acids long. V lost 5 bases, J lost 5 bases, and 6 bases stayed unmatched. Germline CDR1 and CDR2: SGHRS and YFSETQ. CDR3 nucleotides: TGCGCCAGCAGGAATCAGGGGGACGAGACCCAGTACTTC. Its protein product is CASRNQGDETQYF.

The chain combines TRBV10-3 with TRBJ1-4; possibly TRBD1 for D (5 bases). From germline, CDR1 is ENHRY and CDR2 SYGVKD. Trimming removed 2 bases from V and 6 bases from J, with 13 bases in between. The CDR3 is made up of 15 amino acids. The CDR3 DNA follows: TGTGCCATCAGTGAGCCAGAGGGAGGGGATGAAAAACTGTTTTTT. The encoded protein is CAISEPEGGDEKLFF.

The CDR3 region is CATSDSGLAGGNYNEQFF. Written as DNA, the CDR3 is TGTGCCACCAGTGATTCGGGACTAGCGGGAGGGAACTACAATGAGCAGTTCTTC. The rearrangement uses TRBV24-1 and TRBJ2-1; 16 bases map to TRBD2. The CDR3 runs to 18 residues. The V gene end was trimmed by 2 bases and the J gene end by 3 bases; junction bases not matched to a gene: 3. Germline lookup yields CDR1 KGHDR and CDR2 SFDVKD.

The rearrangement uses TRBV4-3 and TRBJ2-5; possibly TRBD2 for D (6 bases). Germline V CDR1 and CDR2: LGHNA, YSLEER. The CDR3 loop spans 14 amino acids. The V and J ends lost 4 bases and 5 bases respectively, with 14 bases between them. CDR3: CASSRQDGGETQYF. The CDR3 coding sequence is TGCGCCAGCAGCCGGCAGGACGGGGGTGAGACCCAGTACTTC.

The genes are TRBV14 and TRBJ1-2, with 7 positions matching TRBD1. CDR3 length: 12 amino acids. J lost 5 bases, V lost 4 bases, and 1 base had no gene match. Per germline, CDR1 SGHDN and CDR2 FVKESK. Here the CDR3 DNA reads TGTGCCAGCAGCCGGACAGGATATGGCTACACCTTC. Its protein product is CASSRTGYGYTF.

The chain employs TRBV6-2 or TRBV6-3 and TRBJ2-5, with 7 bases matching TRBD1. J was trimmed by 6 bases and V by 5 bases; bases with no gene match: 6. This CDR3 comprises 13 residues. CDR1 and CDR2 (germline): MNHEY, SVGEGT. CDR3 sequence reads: CASSDRVFKTQYF. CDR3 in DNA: TGTGCCAGCAGTGACAGGGTTTTTAAGACCCAGTACTTC.

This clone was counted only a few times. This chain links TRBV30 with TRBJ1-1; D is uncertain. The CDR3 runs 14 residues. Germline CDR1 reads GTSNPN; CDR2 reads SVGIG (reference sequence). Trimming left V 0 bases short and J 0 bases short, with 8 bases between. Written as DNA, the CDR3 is TGTGCCTGGAGTGTTATGGCCATGAACACTGAAGCTTTCTTT. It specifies CAWSVMAMNTEAFF.

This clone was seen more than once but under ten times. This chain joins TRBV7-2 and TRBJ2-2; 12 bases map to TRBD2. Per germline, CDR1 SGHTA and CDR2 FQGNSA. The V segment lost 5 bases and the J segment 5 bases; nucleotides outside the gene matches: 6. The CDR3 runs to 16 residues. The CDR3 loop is CASSLRLAGETGELFF. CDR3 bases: TGTGCCAGCAGCCTCCGACTAGCGGGAGAGACCGGGGAGCTGTTTTTT.